This T cell receptor (beta chain) came from a study of blood T cell repertoires in COVID-19. Assay used: immunoSEQ multiplex PCR; TCRdb lists only in-frame clones, some missing. The sample holds some 260,000 clones, about 80% seen once. The origin of this receptor is a woman older than 75 with acute or convalescent COVID-19. Source material: peripheral blood.

The CDR3 DNA is TGTGCCAGCAGCCCCTACACTGGACAGATGAACACTGAAGCTTTCTTT. Protein sequence: CASSPYTGQMNTEAFF. The rearrangement links TRBV3-1 (or the pseudogene TRBV3-2) to TRBJ1-1; perhaps TRBD1 as D (6 bases). Germline CDR1 and CDR2: LGHDT and YNNKEL (reference sequence). V dropped 4 bases and J dropped 0 bases, with 15 bases sitting between them. The CDR3 is made up of 16 amino acids.